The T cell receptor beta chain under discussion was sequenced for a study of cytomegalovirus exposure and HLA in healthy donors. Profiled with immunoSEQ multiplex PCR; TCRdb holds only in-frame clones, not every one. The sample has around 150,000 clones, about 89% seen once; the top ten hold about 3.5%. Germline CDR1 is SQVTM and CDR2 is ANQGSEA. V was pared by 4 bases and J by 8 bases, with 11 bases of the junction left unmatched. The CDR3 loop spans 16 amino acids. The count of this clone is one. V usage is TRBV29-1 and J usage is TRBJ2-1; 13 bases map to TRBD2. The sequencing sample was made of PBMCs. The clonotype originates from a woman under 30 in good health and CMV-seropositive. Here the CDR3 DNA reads TGCAGCGTTGCCGGGACTAGCGGGATTTCACAGGATGAGCAGTTCTTC. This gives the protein CSVAGTSGISQDEQFF.